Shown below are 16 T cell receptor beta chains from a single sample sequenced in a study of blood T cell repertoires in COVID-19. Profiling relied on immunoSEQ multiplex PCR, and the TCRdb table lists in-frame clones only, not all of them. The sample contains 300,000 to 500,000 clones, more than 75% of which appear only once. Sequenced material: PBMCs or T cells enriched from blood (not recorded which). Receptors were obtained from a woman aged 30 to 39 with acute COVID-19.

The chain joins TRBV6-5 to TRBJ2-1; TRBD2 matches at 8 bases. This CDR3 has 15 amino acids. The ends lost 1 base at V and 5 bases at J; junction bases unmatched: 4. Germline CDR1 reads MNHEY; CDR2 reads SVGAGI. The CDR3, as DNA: TGTGCCAGCAGTTACTGGACGGGGGGGCACAATGAGCAGTTCTTC. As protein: CASSYWTGGHNEQFF.

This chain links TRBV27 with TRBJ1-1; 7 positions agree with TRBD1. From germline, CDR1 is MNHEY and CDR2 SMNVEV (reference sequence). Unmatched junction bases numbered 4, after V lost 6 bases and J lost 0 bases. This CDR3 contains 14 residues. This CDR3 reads CASSLGQMNTEAFF. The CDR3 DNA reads TGTGCCAGCAGCTTGGGACAGATGAACACTGAAGCTTTCTTT.

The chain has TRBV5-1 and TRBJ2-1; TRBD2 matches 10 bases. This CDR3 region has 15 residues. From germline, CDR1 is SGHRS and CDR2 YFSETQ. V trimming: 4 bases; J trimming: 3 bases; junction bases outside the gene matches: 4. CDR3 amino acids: CASSTTSGDYNEQFF. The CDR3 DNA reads TGCGCCAGCAGCACCACTAGCGGGGACTACAATGAGCAGTTCTTC. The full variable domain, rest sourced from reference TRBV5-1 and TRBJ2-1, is KAGVTQTPRYLIKTRGQQVTLSCSPISGHRSVSWYQQTPGQGLQFLFEYFSETQRNKGNFPGRFSGRQFSNSRSEMNVSTLELGDSALYLCASSTTSGDYNEQFFGPGTRLTVL.

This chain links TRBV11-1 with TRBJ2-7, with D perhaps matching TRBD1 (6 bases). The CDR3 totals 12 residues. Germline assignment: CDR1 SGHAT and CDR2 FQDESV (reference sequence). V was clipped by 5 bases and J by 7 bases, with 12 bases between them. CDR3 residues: CASSKQGVEQYF. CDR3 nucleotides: TGTGCCAGCAGCAAACAGGGAGTGGAGCAGTACTTC. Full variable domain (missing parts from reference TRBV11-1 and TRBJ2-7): EAEVAQSPRYKITEKSQAVAFWCDPISGHATLYWYRQILGQGPELLVQFQDESVVDDSQLPKDRFSAERLKGVDSTLKIQPAELGDSAMYLCASSKQGVEQYFGPGTRLTVT.

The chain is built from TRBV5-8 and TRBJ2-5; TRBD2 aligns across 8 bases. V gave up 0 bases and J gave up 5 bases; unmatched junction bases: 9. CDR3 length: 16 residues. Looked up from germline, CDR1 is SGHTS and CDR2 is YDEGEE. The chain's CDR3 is CASSLGRGGTFETQYF. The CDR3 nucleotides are TGTGCCAGCAGCTTGGGACGGGGGGGTACCTTTGAGACCCAGTACTTC.

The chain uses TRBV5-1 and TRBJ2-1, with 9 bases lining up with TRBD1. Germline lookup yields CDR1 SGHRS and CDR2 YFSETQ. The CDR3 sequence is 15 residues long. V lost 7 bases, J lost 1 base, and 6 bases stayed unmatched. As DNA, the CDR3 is TGCGCCAGCGGTCCGGGACAGGGATCCTACAATGAGCAGTTCTTC. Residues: CASGPGQGSYNEQFF.

CDR3 protein: CASSEVGGAGAGNTIYF. The DNA of the CDR3 is TGTGCCAGCAGTGAAGTGGGGGGGGCAGGGGCTGGAAACACCATATATTTT. The chain employs TRBV6-1 and TRBJ1-3, with D tentatively TRBD1 (6 bases). Germline lookup yields CDR1 MNHNS and CDR2 SASEGT. V lost 1 base, J lost 2 bases, and 15 bases lay in between. CDR3 length: 17 amino acids.

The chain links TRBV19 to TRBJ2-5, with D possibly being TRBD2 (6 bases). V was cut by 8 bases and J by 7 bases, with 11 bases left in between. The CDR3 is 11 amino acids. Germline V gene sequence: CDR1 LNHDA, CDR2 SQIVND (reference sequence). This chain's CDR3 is CASRGFGTQYF. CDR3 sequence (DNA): TGTGCCAGTCGGGGGTTCGGGACCCAGTACTTC.

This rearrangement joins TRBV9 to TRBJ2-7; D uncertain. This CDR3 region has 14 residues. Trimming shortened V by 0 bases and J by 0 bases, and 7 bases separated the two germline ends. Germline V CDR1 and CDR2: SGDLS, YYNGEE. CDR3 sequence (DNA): TGTGCCAGCAGCGTAGGTAGTAGCTCCTACGAGCAGTACTTC. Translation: CASSVGSSSYEQYF.

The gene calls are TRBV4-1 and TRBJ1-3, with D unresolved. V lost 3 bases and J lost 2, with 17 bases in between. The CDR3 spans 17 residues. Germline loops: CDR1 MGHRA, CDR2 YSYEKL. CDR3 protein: CASSQADPGGPGNTIYF. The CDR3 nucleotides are TGCGCCAGCAGCCAGGCGGACCCCGGAGGTCCTGGAAACACCATATATTTT.

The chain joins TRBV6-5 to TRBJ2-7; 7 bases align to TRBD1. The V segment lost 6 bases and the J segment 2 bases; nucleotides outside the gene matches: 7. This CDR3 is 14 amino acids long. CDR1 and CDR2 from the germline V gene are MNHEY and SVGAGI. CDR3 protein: CASSSRDSTYEQYF. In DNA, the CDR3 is TGTGCCAGCAGCTCCCGGGACAGCACCTACGAGCAGTACTTC.

In nucleotides, the CDR3 is TGCAGTGCTAGTTTCTCTGGGGCAGCCAAAAACATTCAGTACTTC. Protein: CSASFSGAAKNIQYF. V and J are TRBV20-1 and TRBJ2-4; possible D gene TRBD1, 5 bases. The CDR3 contains 15 residues. V gave up 3 bases and J gave up 0 bases, with 12 bases separating them. Germline-derived CDR1 and CDR2 are DFQATT and SNEGSKA (reference sequence).

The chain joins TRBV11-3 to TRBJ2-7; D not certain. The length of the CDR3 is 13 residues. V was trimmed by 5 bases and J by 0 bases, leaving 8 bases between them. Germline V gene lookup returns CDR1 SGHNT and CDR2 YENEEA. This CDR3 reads CASSPSGSYEQYF. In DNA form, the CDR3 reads TGTGCCAGCAGCCCTTCGGGCTCCTACGAGCAGTACTTC.

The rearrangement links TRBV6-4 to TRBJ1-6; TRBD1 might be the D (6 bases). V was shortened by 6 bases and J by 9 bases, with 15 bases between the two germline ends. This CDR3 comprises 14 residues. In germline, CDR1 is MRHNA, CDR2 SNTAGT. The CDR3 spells CASSEGGNTSPLHF. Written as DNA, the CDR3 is TGTGCCAGCAGCGAAGGGGGAAATACTTCACCCCTCCACTTT.

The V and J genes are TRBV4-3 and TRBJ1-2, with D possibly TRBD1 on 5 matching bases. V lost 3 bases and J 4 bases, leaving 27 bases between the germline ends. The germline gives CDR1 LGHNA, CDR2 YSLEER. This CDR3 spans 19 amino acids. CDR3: CASSHPGAQDLPLGYGYTF. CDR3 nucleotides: TGCGCCAGCAGCCATCCTGGCGCACAGGACCTACCACTCGGCTATGGCTACACCTTC.

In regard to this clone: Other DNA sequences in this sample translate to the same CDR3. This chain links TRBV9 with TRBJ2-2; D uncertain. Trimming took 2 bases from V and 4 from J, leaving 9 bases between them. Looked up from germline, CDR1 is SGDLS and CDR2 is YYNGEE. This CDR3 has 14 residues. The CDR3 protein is CASSVGGSTGELFF. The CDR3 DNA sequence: TGTGCCAGCAGCGTCGGCGGTTCCACCGGGGAGCTGTTTTTT.